These T cell receptor beta chains were read from a single sample in a study of OX40 agonist ivuxolimab in advanced cancers. Sequenced by immunoSEQ multiplex PCR; TCRdb stores in-frame clones only, minus some. In the table there are 52,000 or so clones, about 94% of which are singletons. Sequences were derived from CD4+ or CD8+ T cells sorted from blood, sampled in a trial of the OX40 agonist ivuxolimab. Receptors were obtained from an adult with an advanced solid tumor such as melanoma, head and neck, liver or kidney cancer. The CDR3 runs from the conserved cysteine through the conserved F or W. A D gene is named only where the DNA matches it firmly. The listing skips clone size in some rows; elsewhere it reads once, few, many or a size class.

v_gene	d_gene	j_gene	abundance	CDR3aa	CDR3nt
TRBV28	TRBD2	TRBJ2-5	once	CASSPLAGSQETQYF	TGTGCCAGCAGTCCCCTAGCGGGAAGCCAAGAGACCCAGTACTTC
TRBV27	TRBD2	TRBJ2-5	.	CASSLLLAGPPETQYF	TGTGCCAGCAGTCTTCTACTAGCGGGCCCCCCAGAGACCCAGTACTTC
TRBV29-1	.	TRBJ2-2	.	CSVDWGTGELFF	TGCAGCGTTGACTGGGGGACCGGGGAGCTGTTTTTT
TRBV6-5	.	TRBJ1-1	.	CASSYGGAEAFF	TGTGCCAGCAGTTACGGAGGGGCTGAAGCTTTCTTT
TRBV7-9	TRBD1	TRBJ2-2	.	CASSLIFITGTGNTGELFF	TGTGCCAGCAGCTTGATTTTTATCACCGGGACAGGGAACACCGGGGAGCTGTTTTTT
TRBV4-1	.	TRBJ1-3	.	CASSQGDASGNTIYF	TGCGCCAGCAGCCAAGGGGACGCCTCTGGAAACACCATATATTTT
TRBV19	.	TRBJ2-7	.	CASSPGVSNYEQYF	TGTGCCAGTAGTCCCGGGGTCAGTAATTACGAGCAGTACTTC
TRBV4-3	.	TRBJ1-1	once	CASSPGHLNTEAFF	TGCGCCAGTAGCCCGGGACACCTGAACACTGAAGCTTTCTTT
TRBV27	.	TRBJ2-7	.	CASSPQIQSDLYEQYF	TGTGCCAGCAGTCCACAGATACAGAGTGACCTCTACGAGCAGTACTTC
TRBV5-6	TRBD2	TRBJ2-2	.	CASSLKFSGRSGELFF	TGTGCCAGCAGCTTGAAGTTTAGCGGGAGATCCGGGGAGCTGTTTTTT
TRBV15	.	TRBJ2-7	.	CATSSWTDRGYEQYF	TGTGCCACCAGCAGTTGGACTGACCGGGGCTACGAGCAGTACTTC
TRBV7-6	.	TRBJ2-2	.	CASSWDLNTGELFF	TGTGCCAGCAGCTGGGACTTAAACACCGGGGAGCTGTTTTTT
TRBV29-1	TRBD2	TRBJ2-7	.	CSVEVRASGYEQYF	TGCAGCGTTGAGGTGAGGGCTAGCGGCTACGAGCAGTACTTC
TRBV13	.	TRBJ2-3	.	CASSLIAVSDTQYF	TGTGCCAGCAGCTTAATAGCAGTATCAGATACGCAGTATTTT
TRBV10-3	.	TRBJ2-7	.	CAISTDLNSYEQYF	TGTGCCATCTCGACAGACCTAAACTCCTACGAGCAGTACTTC
TRBV25-1	TRBD1	TRBJ2-4	.	CASSGAPGQENIQYF	TGTGCCAGCAGTGGGGCCCCGGGACAGGAAAACATTCAGTACTTC
TRBV4-3	.	TRBJ2-5	.	CASSHQTGQETQYF	TGCGCCAGCAGCCACCAGACCGGACAAGAGACCCAGTACTTC
TRBV7-9	.	TRBJ2-7	once	CASSLQALPREQYF	TGTGCCAGCAGCTTACAAGCTTTGCCAAGGGAGCAGTACTTC
TRBV6-6	TRBD2	TRBJ2-1	.	CASSYSTSGYNEQFF	TGTGCCAGCAGTTACTCGACTAGCGGGTACAATGAGCAGTTCTTC
TRBV27	TRBD2	TRBJ2-3	.	CASTTGTSGRADTQYF	TGTGCCAGCACGACCGGGACTAGCGGGAGAGCAGATACGCAGTATTTT
TRBV19	.	TRBJ1-4	.	CASSRGTLDEKLFF	TGTGCCAGTAGTAGAGGAACCCTTGATGAAAAACTGTTTTTT
TRBV13	.	TRBJ2-7	.	CASSSPGLLYEQYF	TGTGCCAGCAGCTCTCCGGGACTCTTATACGAGCAGTACTTC
TRBV9	.	TRBJ1-4	once	CASSSPAFGGEKLFF	TGTGCCAGCAGCTCTCCAGCCTTTGGGGGTGAAAAACTGTTTTTT
TRBV28	.	TRBJ1-3	once	CASSFVRSGNTIYF	TGTGCCAGCAGTTTCGTCAGGTCCGGAAACACCATATATTTT
TRBV14	TRBD1	TRBJ2-7	.	CASQSGQTYEQYF	TGTGCCAGCCAGTCGGGACAGACCTACGAGCAGTACTTC
TRBV6-4	TRBD2	TRBJ2-1	.	CASSEREGTYNEQFF	TGTGCCAGCAGCGAGCGGGAGGGCACCTACAATGAGCAGTTCTTC
TRBV4-1	.	TRBJ2-3	once	CASSQQPLNPASKSDTQYF	TGCGCCAGCAGCCAACAGCCCCTAAACCCAGCGTCAAAGTCAGATACGCAGTATTTT
TRBV28	.	TRBJ1-1	.	CASSPPGDRDTEAFF	TGTGCCAGCAGCCCTCCAGGGGATCGGGACACTGAAGCTTTCTTT
TRBV9	.	TRBJ2-1	.	CASSESGLGNEQFF	TGTGCCAGCAGCGAGAGCGGATTGGGGAATGAGCAGTTCTTC
TRBV12-5	.	TRBJ2-7	many	CASGLGFGTTYEQYF	TGTGCTAGTGGTTTGGGATTCGGGACAACCTACGAGCAGTACTTC
TRBV28	.	TRBJ1-2	once	CASRPERSEDGYTF	TGTGCCAGCAGGCCCGAAAGATCCGAGGATGGCTACACCTTC
TRBV6-5	.	TRBJ2-3	.	CASGRLEGTDTQYF	TGTGCCAGCGGGAGACTCGAGGGCACAGATACGCAGTATTTT
TRBV7-6	.	TRBJ1-5	.	CASSATARQGGQPQHF	TGTGCCAGCAGCGCGACGGCGCGGCAGGGAGGTCAGCCCCAGCATTTT
TRBV29-1	.	TRBJ2-3	.	CSVEDPREPDDGTQYF	TGCAGCGTTGAAGATCCGAGGGAGCCTGATGATGGTACGCAGTATTTT
TRBV19	TRBD2	TRBJ2-7	.	CASSVGRLAGGPGSYEQYF	TGTGCCAGTAGTGTAGGACGACTAGCGGGAGGGCCGGGCTCCTACGAGCAGTACTTC
TRBV19	.	TRBJ1-2	once	CASLGGTPRGYTF	TGTGCCAGTTTAGGGGGAACCCCTAGGGGCTACACCTTC
TRBV6-1	TRBD2	TRBJ2-1	.	CASNVLAENNEQFF	TGTGCCAGCAATGTTCTAGCGGAAAACAATGAGCAGTTCTTC
TRBV7-4	TRBD1	TRBJ1-1	.	CASSPRTGQVTEAFF	TGTGCCAGCAGCCCCAGGACAGGGCAGGTCACTGAAGCTTTCTTT
TRBV28	TRBD1	TRBJ2-7	.	CASSFLYVRDRIYEQYF	TGTGCCAGCAGCTTCCTATATGTCCGGGACAGAATCTACGAGCAGTACTTC
TRBV27	.	TRBJ1-1	.	CASSWGQNTEAFF	TGTGCCAGCAGTTGGGGACAGAACACTGAAGCTTTCTTT
TRBV9	.	TRBJ1-2	.	CASSVDPLGSNYGYTF	TGTGCCAGCAGCGTAGACCCTTTGGGGTCTAACTATGGCTACACCTTC
TRBV5-4	TRBD1	TRBJ2-7	once	CASSLGQDRGFDEQYF	TGTGCCAGCAGCTTGGGACAGGACAGGGGGTTCGACGAGCAGTACTTC
TRBV5-6	TRBD2	TRBJ2-1	.	CASMGLAGGSSYNEQFF	TGTGCCAGCATGGGACTAGCGGGAGGGAGCTCCTACAATGAGCAGTTCTTC
TRBV19	.	TRBJ2-1	.	CASSIGIYDNEQFF	TGTGCCAGTAGTATCGGGATTTACGACAATGAGCAGTTCTTC